This entry features one TCR beta chain sequence. V was clipped by 7 bases and J by 1 base, with 22 bases between them. Germline V CDR1 and CDR2: SQVTM, ANQGSEA. The CDR3 runs to 16 residues. The sample is drawn from a study of PD-L1 blockade in urothelial cancer. Study in general: Most patients, about 90% of the roughly 29, were males with bladder-origin cancer. The median number of T cells present in blood samples was some 140,000. At 3 weeks after treatment start (second dose) and again at 6 weeks, blood was analyzed.

Synthetic analogs of TCR templates were spiked into every PCR. Profiling relied on immunoSEQ multiplex PCR, and the TCRdb table lists in-frame clones only, not all of them. The repertoire holds about 52,000 clones, with approximately 84% as singletons. Specified time point: pretreatment peripheral blood. Sequencing used PBMCs, obtained around atezolizumab (anti-PD-L1) treatment. The sequence came from a man aged 50 to 59 with urothelial cancer. The chain combines TRBV29-1 with TRBJ2-5; D perhaps matches TRBD1 (7 bases). The DNA of the CDR3 is TGCAGCGCCGTCCGGGGGACCCAGGGGGTCCAAGAGACCCAGTACTTC. This gives the protein CSAVRGTQGVQETQYF.